The 2 T cell receptor beta chains below come from one sample, sequenced in a study of shared clonotypes between healthy human individuals. Assay used: immunoSEQ multiplex PCR; TCRdb lists only in-frame clones, some missing. The table lists a few million clones, approximately 95% of them singletons. Sequencing was carried out using naive CD4+ T cells from PBMCs. Subset of the sample: CD45RA+ positively selected. The receptors were gathered from a man aged 18 to 30 in good health. Some clones in this sample may be carry-over from other donors' samples.

CDR3 sequence: CAWREPGQLRDSPVYEQFF. The DNA for the CDR3 is TGTGCCTGGAGAGAACCGGGACAGCTCCGGGACTCCCCAGTCTATGAGCAGTTCTTC. V gene TRBV30 combines with J gene TRBJ2-1, with D perhaps matching TRBD1 (7 bases). The CDR3 spans 19 residues. Trimming removed 3 bases at V and 8 bases at J, with 32 bases between. The germline V gene encodes CDR1 GTSNPN and CDR2 SVGIG (reference sequence).

CDR3 sequence (DNA): TGCGCCAGCGTCCCGGAAGGATCCGGCTACACCTTC. It specifies CASVPEGSGYTF. The chain carries TRBV10-1 and TRBJ1-2; D not resolved. Trimming removed 8 bases at V and 8 bases at J, with 15 bases between. Germline V gene sequence: CDR1 WNHNN, CDR2 SYGVQD (reference sequence). The CDR3 is 12 amino acids.